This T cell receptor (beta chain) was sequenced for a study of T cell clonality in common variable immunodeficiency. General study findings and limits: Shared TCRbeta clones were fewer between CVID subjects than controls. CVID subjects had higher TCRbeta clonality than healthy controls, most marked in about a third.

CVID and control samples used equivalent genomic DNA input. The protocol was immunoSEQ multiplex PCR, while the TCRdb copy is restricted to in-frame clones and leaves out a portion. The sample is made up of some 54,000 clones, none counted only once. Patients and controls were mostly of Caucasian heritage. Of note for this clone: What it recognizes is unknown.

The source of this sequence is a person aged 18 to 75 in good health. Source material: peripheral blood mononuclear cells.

CDR3 in amino acids: CASSTGTGAPYEQYF. The sequenced part of the CDR3 DNA is TGTGCCAGCAGCACAGGGACAGGGGCCCCCTACGAG. The chain links TRBV5-5 to TRBJ2-7; TRBD1 agrees at 10 bases. Read sequence stops 3 residues before the CDR3 end, and the germline J gene provides the missing end. V shed 4 bases, J shed 2 bases, and the junction held 6 bases outside the gene matches. Germline assignment: CDR1 SGHKS and CDR2 YYEKEE (reference sequence). The CDR3 has 15 amino acids.